This paragraph reports one T cell receptor beta chain. Per the original data handling: Reference gene primer amplification in the assay estimated nucleated cell counts. TCRdb's table, derived via immunoSEQ multiplex PCR, lists solely in-frame clones and lacks some. The V and J calls and clone size are taken from that table; D and trimming were inferred from the DNA. This table holds about 280,000 clones, roughly 85% found once. The data derive from a study of blood T cell repertoires in COVID-19. As for the study in general: The origin of the acute and convalescent COVID-19 samples was the United States, Italy and Spain. The analysed material was cDNA or gDNA that came from T cells, B-cell-depleted T cells, or PBMCs.

Germline V gives CDR1 SGDLS, CDR2 YYNGEE. The CDR3 is 11 residues long. V was pared by 3 bases and J by 11 bases, with 4 bases of the junction left unmatched. Source material: peripheral blood. The rearrangement joins TRBV9 to TRBJ2-7; 8 positions match TRBD2. This sequence was found in a man between 50 and 59 years old with active or convalescent COVID-19. The CDR3 reads CASSAGTSKYF. The CDR3 nucleotides are TGTGCCAGCAGCGCTGGGACTAGTAAGTACTTC.